This TCR beta chain was profiled in a study of control samples from healthy donors and cancer patients. The germline V gene encodes CDR1 MRHNA and CDR2 SNTAGT. CDR3 size: 13 residues. The V segment lost 6 bases and the J segment 5 bases; nucleotides outside the gene matches: 4. Sequencing used immunoSEQ multiplex PCR; TCRdb keeps in-frame clones, though not all of them. The data contain more than 10,000 clones, approximately 93% of them singletons. Sequencing was done on a sample of PBMCs. The chain links TRBV6-4 to TRBJ1-1; the match to TRBD1 covers 9 bases. The TCR was taken from a man older than 75 with lung cancer. CDR3 loop: CASRGQGGTEAFF. The CDR3, as DNA: TGTGCCAGCAGGGGACAGGGAGGGACTGAAGCTTTCTTT.